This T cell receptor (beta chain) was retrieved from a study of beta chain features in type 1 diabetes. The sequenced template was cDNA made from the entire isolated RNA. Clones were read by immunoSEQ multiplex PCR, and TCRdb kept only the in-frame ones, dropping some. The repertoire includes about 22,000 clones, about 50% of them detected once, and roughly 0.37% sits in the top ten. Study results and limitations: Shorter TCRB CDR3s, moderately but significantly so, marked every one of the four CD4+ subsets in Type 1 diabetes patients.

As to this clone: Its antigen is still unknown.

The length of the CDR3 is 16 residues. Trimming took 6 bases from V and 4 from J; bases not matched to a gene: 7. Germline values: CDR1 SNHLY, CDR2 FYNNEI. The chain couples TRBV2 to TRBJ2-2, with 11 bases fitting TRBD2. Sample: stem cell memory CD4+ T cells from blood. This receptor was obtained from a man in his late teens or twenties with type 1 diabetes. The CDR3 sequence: CASRGIAGGITGELFF. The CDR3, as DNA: TGTGCCAGCAGGGGTATAGCGGGAGGGATCACCGGGGAGCTGTTTTTT.